These T cell receptor beta chains were read from a single sample in a study of CXCR3-negative and CXCR3-positive naive CD8 T cells. TCRdb processed the 5' RACE reads again and assigns one entry to each CDR3 protein, with no DNA. There are approximately 88,000 distinct CDR3 sequences in the sample, with roughly 1.8% held by the top ten. The specimen sequenced was naive CXCR3- CD8+ T cells from blood. Receptors originate from a human donor in good health. Some clones in this sample may be carry-over from other donors' samples. The CDR3 runs from the conserved cysteine through the conserved F or W.

cdr3_aa j_call v_call
CASSYSRGTEAFF TRBJ1-1 TRBV6-2/TRBV6-3
CASSYSLSGGVDEQFF TRBJ2-1 TRBV6-2/TRBV6-3
CATSGRLVTDTQYF TRBJ2-3 TRBV15
CASSELGSLAKNIQYF TRBJ2-4 TRBV6-1
CASSSTGGRGTEAFF TRBJ1-1 TRBV7-3
CASSPPWDTGELFF TRBJ2-2 TRBV28
CASSQTASSYNEQFF TRBJ2-1 TRBV4-2
CSARRGDRESYNEQFF TRBJ2-1 TRBV20-1
CASSLGPEGPDPYGYTF TRBJ1-2 TRBV11-3
CSVEGWNTEAFF TRBJ1-1 TRBV29-1
CATSEWQMGGTGELFF TRBJ2-2 TRBV24-1
CASSLSGRASEQYF TRBJ2-7 TRBV6-5
CASSLYSETYEQYF TRBJ2-7 TRBV5-5
CASSPELANADTQYF TRBJ2-3 TRBV7-2
CASSPLGGQGGVEQYF TRBJ2-7 TRBV4-1
CASSPPIGRTKYF TRBJ2-7 TRBV7-9
CSAGRTGGNYGYTF TRBJ1-2 TRBV20-1
CASSPFEGLARTEQFF TRBJ2-1 TRBV5-4
CSAIRRGPSYNEQFF TRBJ2-1 TRBV20-1
CASRAAGVDEQYF TRBJ2-7 TRBV7-6
CASSELRNRGPYNEQFF TRBJ2-1 TRBV10-1
CASSLTSGRNSYNEQFF TRBJ2-1 TRBV7-6
CASSGASGFYEQYF TRBJ2-7 TRBV19
CASSLGRRKGGSNQPQHF TRBJ1-5 TRBV28
CASSYGDRVEEQYF TRBJ2-7 TRBV7-8
CSVEPTDEGEAFF TRBJ1-1 TRBV29-1
CASRLLSPTRGPTDTQYF TRBJ2-3 TRBV12-2
CASSLELALNPRSYNEQFF TRBJ2-1 TRBV7-9
CASSLLTDTQYF TRBJ2-3 TRBV7-9
CASSRERGRDYEQYF TRBJ2-7 TRBV7-3
CASSPLENLAGDSYNEQFF TRBJ2-1 TRBV11-3
CASTSGTGRFSNQPQHF TRBJ1-5 TRBV6-6
CASSQGLARSSYEQYF TRBJ2-7 TRBV14